This passage covers 14 T cell receptor beta chains from one sample sequenced in a study of blood T cell repertoires in COVID-19. Some clones are missing from TCRdb's copy, which holds only in-frame ones; the method was immunoSEQ multiplex PCR. This table holds 150,000 to 200,000 clones, roughly 87% found once. Input material: PBMCs or T cells enriched from blood (not recorded which). Source of these receptors: a man over 45 who had recovered from COVID-19.

The chain couples TRBV5-1 to TRBJ2-1; D ambiguous. V was cut by 2 bases and J by 4 bases, with 7 bases left in between. This CDR3 region has 13 residues. Germline V gene data show CDR1 as SGHRS and CDR2 as YFSETQ. The DNA for the CDR3 is TGCGCCAGCAGCTTAAACGGGTACAATGAGCAGTTCTTC. Translated, it gives CASSLNGYNEQFF.

This chain uses TRBV30 with TRBJ1-2, with a possible D match to TRBD1 (5 bases). Looked up from germline, CDR1 is GTSNPN and CDR2 is SVGIG (reference sequence). V was pared by 0 bases and J by 6 bases, with 11 bases between. There are 13 residues in the CDR3. The CDR3 reads CAWSVRAGNGYTF. The CDR3 nucleotides are TGTGCCTGGAGTGTAAGGGCAGGGAATGGCTACACCTTC.

V and J are TRBV7-9 and TRBJ1-2, with 7 bases matching TRBD1. The CDR3 has 14 amino acids. Losses at the gene ends were 4 bases for V and 7 bases for J; bases not matched to a gene: 9. The germline gives CDR1 SEHNR, CDR2 FQNEAQ (reference sequence). The CDR3 DNA reads TGTGCCAGCAGCTGGAAGACAGGGAAGGGTGGCTACACCTTC. Protein product: CASSWKTGKGGYTF. The full variable domain, rest sourced from reference TRBV7-9 and TRBJ1-2, is DTGVSQNPRHKITKRGQNVTFRCDPISEHNRLYWYRQTLGQGPEFLTYFQNEAQLEKSRLLSDRFSAERPKGSFSTLEIQRTEQGDSAMYLCASSWKTGKGGYTFGSGTRLTVV.

The chain joins TRBV6-6 to TRBJ1-6; D is possibly TRBD1 (5 bases). The CDR3 runs 17 residues. Trimming cost V 7 bases and J 0 bases, with 16 bases left between them. The V gene's germline CDR1 is MNHNY and CDR2 SVGAGI (reference sequence). The chain's CDR3 is CASIRSRASSYNSPLHF. DNA for the CDR3: TGTGCCAGCATTCGATCCAGGGCAAGCTCCTATAATTCACCCCTCCACTTT.

The genes are TRBV7-3 and TRBJ2-5; D might be TRBD2 (6 bases). Germline CDR1 SGHTA, CDR2 FQGTGA. This CDR3 contains 13 residues. The V end was cut by 4 bases, the J end by 4 bases, with 10 bases between. This CDR3 reads CASSSGGSETQYF. In DNA form, the CDR3 reads TGTGCCAGCAGCTCCGGAGGGTCAGAGACCCAGTACTTC.

This chain connects TRBV28 to TRBJ2-7, with D possibly TRBD2 on 6 matching bases. V lost 8 bases and J 0 bases, leaving 11 bases between the germline ends. There are 13 residues in the CDR3. CDR1 and CDR2 from the germline V gene are MDHEN and SYDVKM. CDR3 amino acids: CASGGARSYEQYF. The CDR3 nucleotides are TGTGCCAGCGGAGGGGCCCGCTCCTACGAGCAGTACTTC.

This rearrangement joins TRBV3-1 (or the pseudogene TRBV3-2) to TRBJ2-1; 8 bases line up with TRBD2. CDR3 length: 14 amino acids. The trim removed 0 bases at V and 12 bases at J, leaving 7 bases unmatched. CDR1 and CDR2 from the germline V gene are LGHDT and YNNKEL (reference sequence). The DNA for the CDR3 is TGTGCCAGCAGCCAAGAGTGGCGGGAGGCAGGGCAGTTCTTC. Amino acid sequence: CASSQEWREAGQFF.

The V call is TRBV20-1, the J call TRBJ1-1; no clear D gene. The V gene lost 3 bases and the J gene lost 0 bases, with 14 bases spanning the gap. The CDR3 spans 15 residues. Germline loops: CDR1 DFQATT, CDR2 SNEGSKA (reference sequence). The DNA for the CDR3 is TGCAGTGCTAGTGGTTTTGGCGGCATGAACACTGAAGCTTTCTTT. It yields the protein CSASGFGGMNTEAFF.

The rearrangement uses TRBV27 and TRBJ2-7; TRBD1 aligns across 8 bases. Unmatched junction bases numbered 10, after V lost 4 bases and J lost 8 bases. The CDR3 spans 14 residues. Germline V gives CDR1 MNHEY, CDR2 SMNVEV (reference sequence). CDR3 bases: TGTGCCAGCAGTTCCCCAGGCCGGACAGGGAAGCAGTACTTC. Translating it yields CASSSPGRTGKQYF.

This sequence joins TRBV4-1 and TRBJ1-3; D is unresolved. The germline V gene has CDR1 MGHRA and CDR2 YSYEKL. Trimming shortened V by 0 bases and J by 9 bases, and 15 bases separated the two germline ends. The CDR3 consists of 15 residues. The CDR3 DNA is TGCGCCAGCAGCCAAGAGTCGGAGAGGGAAAGCACCATATATTTT. Amino acid sequence: CASSQESERESTIYF.

This chain uses TRBV6-5 with TRBJ2-1; maybe TRBD2 (5 bases). V gave up 2 bases and J gave up 8 bases, with 10 bases separating them. Germline V CDR1 and CDR2: MNHEY, SVGAGI. The CDR3 sequence is 13 residues long. The CDR3 reads CASSYRGFDEQFF. CDR3 coding DNA: TGTGCCAGCAGTTACAGAGGGTTCGATGAGCAGTTCTTC.

This clone showed up just once. This chain connects TRBV5-4 to TRBJ2-7, with TRBD1 matching over 7 bases. This CDR3 has 15 amino acids. V shed 4 bases and J 2 bases; nucleotides not matched to a gene: 9. Germline CDR1 reads SGHNT; CDR2 reads YYREEE (reference sequence). CDR3 region: CASSHETGSPYEQYF. CDR3 in DNA: TGTGCCAGCAGCCATGAGACAGGGTCCCCCTACGAGCAGTACTTC.

This CDR3 is CASGRTGLQPQHF. DNA of the CDR3: TGTGCCAGCGGACGGACAGGCCTACAGCCCCAGCATTTT. The chain recombines TRBV12-3 or TRBV12-4 with TRBJ1-5, with TRBD1 matching over 7 bases. This CDR3 contains 13 residues. V gave up 8 bases and J gave up 7 bases; unmatched junction bases: 8.

This chain joins TRBV18 and TRBJ2-5, with a tentative D call TRBD2 (6 bases). The germline V gene encodes CDR1 KGHSH and CDR2 LQKENI. V lost 0 bases and J lost 5, with 13 bases in between. This CDR3 comprises 15 residues. The CDR3 sequence: CASSPPGGRGETQYF. DNA of the CDR3: TGTGCCAGCTCACCACCGGGAGGCCGGGGGGAGACCCAGTACTTC.